This TCR beta chain appears in the sequencing data of a study of blood T cell repertoires in COVID-19. Study-wide context: Italy, Spain and the United States were the sources of the convalescent and acute COVID-19 samples.

All enrollees were about 18 to 100 years old and from some 24 US areas. The study assigned cohorts using participant-reported clinical history. Original processing notes: Cell counts per sample came from amplifying reference gene primers. Profiled with immunoSEQ multiplex PCR; TCRdb holds only in-frame clones, not every one. That table supplies the V and J calls and clone size; D and trimming were determined from the DNA. Of 200,000 to 250,000 clones in the sample, more than 75% are singletons; the top ten hold approximately 7.4%. Sequences were obtained from PBMCs or T cells enriched from blood (not recorded which). The sequence came from a woman in her 40s with acute COVID-19.

DNA for the CDR3: TGTGCCAGCAGCACGGCCGGGACTCACTCTGGAAACACCATATATTTT. It encodes CASSTAGTHSGNTIYF. The chain uses TRBV3-1 (or the pseudogene TRBV3-2) and TRBJ1-3, with D possibly matching TRBD1 (5 bases). V dropped 5 bases and J dropped 0 bases, with 14 bases sitting between them. Germline V gene lookup returns CDR1 LGHDT and CDR2 YNNKEL (reference sequence). CDR3 length equals 16 residues.